This TCR beta chain was found in a study of OX40 agonist ivuxolimab in advanced cancers. Germline CDR1 is SNHLY and CDR2 is FYNNEI. With 8 bases removed from V and 2 bases from J, the gap between germline ends came to 13 bases. The CDR3 consists of 13 residues. Libraries were prepared by immunoSEQ multiplex PCR; TCRdb keeps only in-frame clonotypes and omits some of them. The data contain 60,000 to 70,000 clones, over 75% of them singletons. The V and J genes are TRBV2 and TRBJ2-7; D might be TRBD1 (6 bases). The input for sequencing was CD4+ or CD8+ T cells sorted from blood, taken in a trial of the OX40 agonist ivuxolimab. The TCR comes from an adult with an advanced solid tumor such as melanoma, head and neck, liver or kidney cancer. CDR3 sequence: CASVGAGAYEQYF. The CDR3 DNA sequence: TGTGCCAGCGTCGGGGCAGGGGCCTACGAGCAGTACTTC.